The clone carrying this T cell receptor beta chain has a handful of counts. Its matching antigen is unknown. The CDR3 runs 15 residues. In germline, CDR1 is SGHRS, CDR2 YFSETQ. The ends were cut back, 4 bases at V and 4 bases at J, with 18 bases in the middle. TCRdb processed the 5' RACE reads anew with MiXCR; each CDR3 protein has one entry. Here the sample spans 300,000 to 350,000 distinct CDR3 sequences, 10% to 15% being singletons. This entry is derived from a study of T-cell memory formation after mild COVID-19. Study details: There were largely donor-specific TCR clusters.

Study results and caveats: CD4+ contracting clones were mainly CM and EM; CD8+ ones, EMRA. Pre-infection memory already had some responding clones, implying cross-reactive memory joined.

The sequenced sample was PBMCs or a T cell subset sorted from them (not recorded which). The chain has TRBV5-1 and TRBJ2-7; TRBD2 might be the D (5 bases). This clonotype was obtained from a man aged 18-30 years who had mild COVID-19 (a few samples of this study predate the infection). Cell type and time point are not known. The CDR3 sequence is CASSTSPGFPYEQYF. CDR3 DNA sequence: TGCGCCAGCAGCACCTCTCCGGGATTCCCTTACGAGCAGTACTTC.